This T cell receptor beta chain is drawn from a study of human T cells and chemical hapten exposure. Overall study: Predominantly women, the patients had alopecia areata, totalis or universalis.

Time point denoted: pre-sensitization, week 0. The sample's treatment: therapeutic diphenylcyclopropenone sensitization with weekly scalp DPC. The total RNA was obtained from whole blood that was not fractionated. The sample holds many counts of this clonotype. Its antigen remains unidentified. Study results and limitations: TCRs exceeding a frequency of 1 in 1000 stayed unchanged under DPC sensitization.

MiXCR was run by TCRdb on the RACE reads, yielding one entry per CDR3 protein. The sample has 80,000 to 100,000 distinct CDR3 sequences, 8% to 10% seen once. The receptor comes from a woman aged 40 to 50 with alopecia areata. Some clones in this sample may be carry-over from other donors' samples. The sequenced sample was whole blood, obtained in connection with sensitization to the hapten diphenylcyclopropenone (DPC).

This CDR3 is CASSKEREVVETQYF. Here the CDR3 DNA reads TGTGCCAGCAGTAAAGAACGGGAAGTAGTAGAGACCCAGTACTTC. V gene TRBV5-4 combines with J gene TRBJ2-5, with D perhaps TRBD2 (5 bases). The CDR3 length is 15 residues. The V and J ends lost 5 bases and 4 bases respectively, with 18 bases between them. Germline V gene lookup returns CDR1 SGHNT and CDR2 YYREEE (reference sequence).